The rows below give T cell receptor beta chains drawn from one sample of a study of OX40 agonist ivuxolimab in advanced cancers. Measured with immunoSEQ multiplex PCR; TCRdb has only the in-frame clones, and not every one. This sample has tens of thousands of clones, with around 90% found just once. The sample consisted of CD4+ or CD8+ T cells sorted from blood, taken in a trial of the OX40 agonist ivuxolimab. Receptors were obtained from an adult with an advanced solid tumor such as melanoma, head and neck, liver or kidney cancer. CDR3s include the opening cysteine and the closing phenylalanine or tryptophan. The D gene is left open where the match is weak. Rows may omit the clone size; those that give it use once, few, many or a size class.

D	V	J	size	CDR3	DNA
TRBD2	TRBV5-3	TRBJ2-7	once	CARNGVCLLAGDGYEQYF	TGTGCCAGAAATGGGGTCTGCTTACTAGCGGGAGACGGGTACGAGCAGTACTTC
NA	TRBV2	TRBJ2-3	few	CASRIRLPTDTQYF	TGTGCCAGCAGGATACGACTGCCCACAGATACGCAGTATTTT
TRBD1	TRBV28	TRBJ1-3	NA	CASSLFHRGVSGNTIYF	TGTGCCAGCAGTTTATTTCACAGGGGGGTCTCTGGAAACACCATATATTTT
NA	TRBV6-1	TRBJ1-2	NA	CASSEAGKGPYGYTF	TGTGCCAGCAGTGAAGCGGGGAAGGGTCCCTATGGCTACACCTTC
NA	TRBV28	TRBJ2-1	NA	CASRGRVYNEQFF	TGTGCCAGCAGAGGGAGAGTCTACAATGAGCAGTTCTTC
NA	TRBV2	TRBJ2-2	NA	CASTSATGGTGELFF	TGTGCCAGCACAAGCGCGACAGGAGGGACCGGGGAGCTGTTTTTT
NA	TRBV7-9	TRBJ2-5	NA	CASSPRGSFETQYF	TGTGCCAGCAGCCCTAGGGGTTCTTTTGAGACCCAGTACTTC
TRBD2	TRBV4-3	TRBJ2-7	NA	CASSHGASGAYEQYF	TGCGCCAGCAGCCATGGGGCTAGCGGGGCCTACGAGCAGTACTTC
TRBD2	TRBV11-2	TRBJ2-3	NA	CASSWTSGSTDTQYF	TGTGCCAGCAGCTGGACTAGCGGCAGCACAGATACGCAGTATTTT
NA	TRBV7-2	TRBJ2-5	once	CASAKRATQETQYF	TGTGCCAGCGCGAAACGGGCTACCCAAGAGACCCAGTACTTC
NA	TRBV28	TRBJ2-7	once	CASSSTGIPPYEQYF	TGTGCCAGCAGTTCCACCGGGATCCCTCCCTACGAGCAGTACTTC
TRBD1	TRBV7-8	TRBJ2-4	NA	CASSRGQGGDIQYF	TGTGCCAGCAGCAGAGGACAGGGGGGGGACATTCAGTACTTC
NA	TRBV2	TRBJ2-7	NA	CASSRRQSSYEQYF	TGTGCCAGCAGCCGTCGACAGAGCTCCTACGAGCAGTACTTC
NA	TRBV6-4	TRBJ2-3	NA	CASSASNMDSSTQYF	TGTGCCAGCAGTGCCTCCAATATGGACAGCTCGACGCAGTATTTT